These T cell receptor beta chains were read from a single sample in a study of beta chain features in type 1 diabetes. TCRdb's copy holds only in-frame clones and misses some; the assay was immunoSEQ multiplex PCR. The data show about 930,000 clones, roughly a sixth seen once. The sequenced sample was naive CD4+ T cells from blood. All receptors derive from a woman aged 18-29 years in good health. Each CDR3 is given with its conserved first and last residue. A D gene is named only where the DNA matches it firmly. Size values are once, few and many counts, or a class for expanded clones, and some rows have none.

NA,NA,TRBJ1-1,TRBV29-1,TGCAGCGTTGTCGGCAGGTTAAACACTGAAGCTTTCTTT,CSVVGRLNTEAFF
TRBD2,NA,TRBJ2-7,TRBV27,TGTGCCAGCAGACTAAGACTAGCGGGAGGGAAACCCTACGAGCAGTACTTC,CASRLRLAGGKPYEQYF
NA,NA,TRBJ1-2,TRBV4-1,TGCGCCAGCAGCCAAGCAGCGTTGGGGGCGCCCAATGGCTACACCTTC,CASSQAALGAPNGYTF
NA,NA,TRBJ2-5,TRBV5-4,TGTGCCAGCAGCCTGGACTGGGAAGAGACCCAGTACTTC,CASSLDWEETQYF
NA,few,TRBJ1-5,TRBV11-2,TGTGCCAGCAGCTTAGATGGGACCGGAGATCAGCCCCAGCATTTT,CASSLDGTGDQPQHF
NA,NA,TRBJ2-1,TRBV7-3,TGTGCCAGCAGCTTAAGTCAAGGGTACAATGAGCAGTTCTTC,CASSLSQGYNEQFF
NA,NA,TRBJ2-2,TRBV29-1,TGCAGCGCTGGGACTTGGGCCGGGGAGCTGTTTTTT,CSAGTWAGELFF
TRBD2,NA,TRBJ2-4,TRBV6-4,TGTGCCAGCAGTGACTCTAGCGGGAGTGACATTCAGTACTTC,CASSDSSGSDIQYF
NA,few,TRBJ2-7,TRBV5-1,TGCGCCAGCAGCTTGGTGTGGGCTCGCGGGGACGAGCAGTACTTC,CASSLVWARGDEQYF
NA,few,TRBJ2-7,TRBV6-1,TGTGCCAGCAGTGGAGGGGGGCCTCGGGGCGAGCAGTACTTC,CASSGGGPRGEQYF
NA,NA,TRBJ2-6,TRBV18,TGTGCCAGCTCACCGCGGGTCTCTGGGGCCAACGTCCTGACTTTC,CASSPRVSGANVLTF
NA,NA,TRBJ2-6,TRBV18,TGTGCCAGCTCACCATCAGGGATACGCTCTGGCGGGGCCAACGTCCTGACTTTC,CASSPSGIRSGGANVLTF
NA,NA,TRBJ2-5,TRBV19,TGTGCCAGTAGTCATCGTCGGGGGTTGGAGACCCAGTACTTC,CASSHRRGLETQYF
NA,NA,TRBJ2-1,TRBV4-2,TGTGCCAGCAGCCCATACAGGGAATCTGAGCAGTTCTTC,CASSPYRESEQFF
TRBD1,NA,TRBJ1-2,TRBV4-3,TGCGCCAGCAGCCCGCGGACAGGGCCCGGCTATGGCTACACCTTC,CASSPRTGPGYGYTF
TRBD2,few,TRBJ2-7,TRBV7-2,TGTGCCAGCAGCCCACCCGGTAGCGGGAGCTTTGAGCAGTACTTC,CASSPPGSGSFEQYF
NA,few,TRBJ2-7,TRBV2,TGTGCCAGCAGAGGTGGAGTCGGGGACCGACTATTATTC,CASRGGVGDRLLF
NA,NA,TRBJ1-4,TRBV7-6,TGTGCCAGCAGCCGCCCAGGGAACAGGGATGAAAAACTGTTTTTT,CASSRPGNRDEKLFF
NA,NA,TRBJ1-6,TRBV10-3,TGTGCCATCAGCCTGTCCCTGGTGTGGGAAGGGTCACCCCTCCACTTT,CAISLSLVWEGSPLHF
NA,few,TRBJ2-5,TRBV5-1,TGCGCCAGCAGCTTTTTCCTAGCGAACGGAGAGACCCAGTACTTC,CASSFFLANGETQYF
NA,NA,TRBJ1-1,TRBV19,TGTGCCAGTACTCCAGATTTGGGTATCCGTGAAGCTTTCTTT,CASTPDLGIREAFF
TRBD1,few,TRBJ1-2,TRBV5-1,TGCGCCAGCAGCGCGGACAGGAGATATGGCTACACCTTC,CASSADRRYGYTF
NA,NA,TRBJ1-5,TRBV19,TGTGCCAGTCGTTATAGCGGTATGGGCAATCAGCCCCAGCATTTT,CASRYSGMGNQPQHF
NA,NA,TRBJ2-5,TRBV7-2,TGTGCCAGCAGCTTAGTCTTTTCCGGGCTCCAAGAGACCCAGTACTTC,CASSLVFSGLQETQYF
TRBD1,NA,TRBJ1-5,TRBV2,TGTGCCAGCAGCCTCGGACAGGGGGCGAATCAGCCCCAGCATTTT,CASSLGQGANQPQHF
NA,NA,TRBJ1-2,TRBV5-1,TGCGCCAGCAGCTTGGTGGGATCGACAGTGGCTGGCTACACCTTC,CASSLVGSTVAGYTF
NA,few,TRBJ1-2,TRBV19,TGTGCCAGTAGTATAGAAGGCAGGGGCTATGGCTACACCTTC,CASSIEGRGYGYTF
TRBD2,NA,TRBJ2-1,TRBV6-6,TGTGCCAGCAGTCGGGACTATTACAATGAGCAGTTCTTC,CASSRDYYNEQFF